This T cell receptor (beta chain) was documented in a study of shared clonotypes between healthy human individuals (dated by TCRdb to 2020 to 2021). Concerning the study at large: The cohort included a few men and a couple of women between 18 and 49 years of age. Per donor, three plates each were used for CD4 naive and CD4 memory, two for CD8 naive, and one for CD8 memory. To estimate repertoire size and how much clonotype sharing occurs between individuals, the study deeply sequenced the blood TCR repertoires of roughly 5 healthy adults. Different laboratories and diverse techniques were used to prepare libraries and sequence TCR repertoires, to increase sequencing depth and limit assay-specific biases. Each donor's leukapheresis produced roughly between about 0.85 and 10 billion PBMCs. General study outcomes and caveats: Compared with non-shared clonotypes, clonotypes shared by all four sorted-subset donors had higher generation probabilities. Because the study included a small number of donors, the genetic and exposure-history diversity represented was limited. Only blood was sampled, and tissue TCR repertoires likely differ from those in blood. Across a few donors, around 5% of naive CD4, approximately 3.6% of naive CD8, approximately 2.5% of memory CD4, and about 0.4% of memory CD8 clonotypes were shared. Pairwise subsampling led to the expectation that sequencing depth would affect the degree of clonotype sharing among donors. Naive subsets generally had larger estimated clonotype richness than memory subsets did. Incomplete sequencing was indicated by rarefaction of sorted-subset datasets, despite the large sequencing depth.

Using the deep immunoSEQ assay, multiplex PCR amplified TCR CDR3 regions from genomic DNA. Genomic DNA extracted from each cell subset was distributed evenly over all wells of several immunoSEQ 96-well plates, and each plate served as one replicate. For sorted subsets, approximately 0.2 ug of genomic DNA, equivalent to 30,000 or so T cell genomes, went into each replicate PCR. Purified libraries were quantified with a Qubit 3.0 fluorometer, sized on a Bioanalyzer 2100, and re-quantified with the KAPA Library Quantification kit. A separate single-read 150-cycle Illumina NextSeq 550 flow cell was used to sequence each immunoSEQ 96-well plate. Per the original workflow: Because the immunoSEQ output included only junctional sequences and no quality scores, the filtering could not be the same as the filtering used for full-length reads. Sequences were annotated with PyIR, a Python wrapper for IgBLAST v1.9, using IMGT germline references to assign V/J genes and CDR3. Reads were removed for weak V/J assignments (E-value above 1e-6), missing CDR3, stop codons, out-of-frame junctions, or ambiguous translated residues. A V3J clonotype was defined by an identical inferred V gene, J gene, and CDR3 amino acid sequence. Percentage overlap between repertoires was calculated by dividing the number of shared unique clonotypes by the size of the smaller repertoire. Three approaches were used to assess repertoire richness: RTK rarefaction, the Chao1 estimator, and Recon v2.1 estimates of unobserved clonotypes. Generation probabilities for all TCRbeta clonotypes obtained by the gDNA method from several donors were computed using OLGA. Not all clones reach the TCRdb copy of this immuneACCESS table, which keeps in-frame sequences only. Checked studies attribute under half of the gap to unresolved V genes and leave the rest unexplained. That table supplies the V and J calls and clone size; D and trimming were determined from the DNA. Counted in this sample were about 600,000 clones; 95% to 98% of them appeared once. The top ten constitute 0.3% of the sample.

Concerning this clone: The specificity of this receptor is unknown. No per-base quality is available; no much larger clone lies one base away.

For the CD8 naive samples, CD45RO-negative cells were positively selected for CCR7, yielding a CD45RA+CCR7+ population from which TemRA cells were excluded. The donors were healthy, HIV-negative adults who had no recently reported acute infections or vaccinations. Only Caucasian adults living in Nashville, Tennessee, USA were represented among the donors. Blood was collected by leukapheresis, and PBMCs were isolated by Ficoll-Histopaque density gradient centrifugation and then cryopreserved in liquid nitrogen vapor phase. Analytical flow cytometry was used to check the purity and quantity of every magnetically sorted T cell population. Each sorted fraction had its genomic DNA isolated and then quantified by UV absorbance on a Nanodrop 2000c. CDR1 and CDR2 are read off the germline V gene as SQVTM and ANQGSEA. V is clipped by 3 bases and J by 5 bases, and the sequence between their germline boundaries is 19 bases long. Including cysteine and phenylalanine, the CDR3 has 15 amino acids. The CDR3 DNA has 45 bases and is translated from base 1.

The receptor comes from a man aged 25-45 years in good health. The chain uses TRBV29-1 and TRBJ2-5; the D gene is perhaps TRBD2, from 5 matching bases. The sequenced sample was naive CD8+ T cells sorted from blood. Interpreted using the paper, the cell subset or site label stands for: CD45RA+CCR7+. CDR3 loop: CSVESGLEVGETQYF. Here is the DNA: TGCAGCGTTGAGAGCGGATTGGAGGTCGGCGAGACCCAGTACTTC. Extended through the reference TRBV29-1 and TRBJ2-5 proteins, this CDR3 yields the full variable domain: SAVISQKPSRDICQRGTSLTIQCQVDSQVTMMFWYRQQPGQSLTLIATANQGSEATYESGFVIDKFPISRPNLTFSTLTVSNMSPEDSSIYLCSVESGLEVGETQYFGPGTRLLVL.